This T cell receptor beta chain was identified in a study of early T cells in non-severe SARS-CoV-2 infection. TCRdb processed the 5' RACE reads anew with MiXCR; each CDR3 protein has one entry. Here the sample spans about 120,000 distinct CDR3 sequences, over 9.5% being singletons. Germline V gene sequence: CDR1 SGHDT, CDR2 YYEEEE. This CDR3 is 13 amino acids long. Trimming cost V 5 bases and J 7 bases, with 15 bases left between them. This clonotype was seen many times. This chain joins TRBV5-6 and TRBJ1-1; D ambiguous. This clonotype was obtained from an adult who was a healthcare worker with PCR-confirmed SARS-CoV-2 infection or an uninfected control (not recorded which). The material sequenced was whole blood, taken at baseline. CDR3 sequence (DNA): TGTGCCAGCAGTCCTGTCGGGTTAGGTGAAGCTTTCTTT. Protein sequence: CASSPVGLGEAFF. Complete variable domain (other parts from reference TRBV5-6 and TRBJ1-1): DAGVTQSPTHLIKTRGQQVTLRCSPKSGHDTVSWYQQALGQGPQFIFQYYEEEERQRGNFPDRFSGHQFPNYSSELNVNALLLGDSALYLCASSPVGLGEAFFGQGTRLTVV.